A single sample gave rise to the 22 T cell receptor beta chains below, sequenced in a study of shared clonotypes between healthy human individuals. This table comes from immunoSEQ multiplex PCR, and its TCRdb copy is limited to in-frame clones, with some not included. The sample consists of under 550,000 clones, almost 97% of them appearing once. The material sequenced was naive CD4+ T cells sorted from blood. Subset meaning: CD45RA+ positively selected. These receptors all stem from a woman aged 30 to 39 in good health.

The count of this clone is one. The J gene is TRBJ2-5, the V gene TRBV10-3; D is ambiguous. The CDR3 length is 14 residues. The germline CDR1 and CDR2 sequences are ENHRY and SYGVKD. V lost 2 bases and J 5 bases, leaving 12 bases between the germline ends. CDR3 amino acids: CAISEAGSEETQYF. For the CDR3, the DNA is TGTGCCATCAGTGAGGCCGGGTCTGAGGAGACCCAGTACTTC.

The rearrangement joins TRBV27 to TRBJ1-1; possible D gene TRBD1, 6 bases. The V end lost 1 base, the J end lost 2 bases, and 11 bases lay between the germline ends. CDR3 length: 15 amino acids. Germline CDR1 MNHEY, CDR2 SMNVEV (reference sequence). Here the CDR3 DNA reads TGTGCCAGCAGTTTATATGGGGACATAAACACTGAAGCTTTCTTT. Its translation is CASSLYGDINTEAFF.

CDR3 bases: TGCGCCAGCAGCTTCACAGGGGTCTCCGAGCAGTACTTC. Its translation is CASSFTGVSEQYF. This chain connects TRBV5-1 to TRBJ2-7; 7 bases line up with TRBD1. Germline CDR1 and CDR2: SGHRS and YFSETQ. This CDR3 region has 13 residues. V trimming: 2 bases; J trimming: 6 bases; junction bases outside the gene matches: 5.

The chain combines TRBV27 with TRBJ1-2; a possible D gene is TRBD1 (5 bases). The germline V and J ends were trimmed by 5 bases and 5 bases, with 18 bases remaining between them. This CDR3 spans 15 amino acids. Germline lookup yields CDR1 MNHEY and CDR2 SMNVEV (reference sequence). This chain's CDR3 is CASSPGGALVYGYTF. The CDR3 coding sequence is TGTGCCAGCAGTCCGGGCGGGGCCCTAGTGTATGGCTACACCTTC.

This clone was detected only once. The rearrangement links TRBV27 to TRBJ2-1, with 11 bases lining up with TRBD2. CDR1 is MNHEY and CDR2 is SMNVEV in the germline V gene (reference sequence). Trimming removed 1 base from V and 8 bases from J; junction bases left unmatched: 16. The CDR3 sequence is 19 residues long. The DNA of the CDR3 is TGTGCCAGCAGTTTATTATCATTAGGGCTAGCGGGAGGACACCATGAGCAGTTCTTC. This gives the protein CASSLLSLGLAGGHHEQFF.

This rearrangement joins TRBV2 to TRBJ2-7; TRBD1 matches at 9 bases. The CDR3 extends over 13 amino acids. The ends lost 4 bases at V and 2 bases at J; junction bases unmatched: 0. Germline values: CDR1 SNHLY, CDR2 FYNNEI. CDR3 region: CASSGQGAYEQYF. The CDR3 nucleotides read TGTGCCAGCAGTGGACAGGGGGCCTACGAGCAGTACTTC.

The rearrangement joins TRBV19 to TRBJ1-2; no clear D. This CDR3 spans 13 amino acids. Germline V CDR1 and CDR2: LNHDA, SQIVND (reference sequence). V was trimmed by 6 bases and J by 2 bases, leaving 10 bases between them. CDR3 sequence reads: CASSPDPNYGYTF. CDR3 bases: TGTGCCAGTAGCCCGGACCCGAACTATGGCTACACCTTC.

V gene TRBV29-1 combines with J gene TRBJ2-7, with TRBD2 matching over 9 bases. The germline gives CDR1 SQVTM, CDR2 ANQGSEA. The ends lost 4 bases at V and 4 bases at J; junction bases unmatched: 5. This CDR3 has 13 residues. The CDR3 spells CSVVETSGYEQYF. The DNA for the CDR3 is TGCAGCGTTGTTGAGACTAGCGGTTACGAGCAGTACTTC.

The genes are TRBV28 and TRBJ1-4, with 10 bases matching TRBD1. V trimming: 5 bases; J trimming: 8 bases; junction bases outside the gene matches: 8. Germline CDR1 is MDHEN and CDR2 is SYDVKM. There are 15 residues in the CDR3. The CDR3 region has the DNA TGTGCCAGCAGTACGACCGGGACAGGGGAAGAAAAACTGTTTTTT. As protein: CASSTTGTGEEKLFF.

The chain couples TRBV5-1 to TRBJ1-4; 11 bases line up with TRBD1. CDR3 length: 14 amino acids. Germline values: CDR1 SGHRS, CDR2 YFSETQ. Trimming cost V 4 bases and J 5 bases; bases outside gene matches: 1. The CDR3 loop is CASSGDRGNEKLFF. In DNA form, the CDR3 reads TGCGCCAGCAGCGGGGACAGGGGGAATGAAAAACTGTTTTTT.

V gene TRBV19 combines with J gene TRBJ2-7, with 7 bases matching TRBD2. This CDR3 is 14 amino acids long. V lost 3 bases and J lost 4; bases outside the gene matches: 6. The germline V gene has CDR1 LNHDA and CDR2 SQIVND (reference sequence). CDR3 in DNA: TGTGCCAGTAGTATGCGAGGGAGGGGATACGAGCAGTACTTC. It translates to CASSMRGRGYEQYF.

This sequence joins TRBV30 and TRBJ2-6; D is ambiguous. Germline lookup yields CDR1 GTSNPN and CDR2 SVGIG (reference sequence). This CDR3 spans 14 amino acids. The V end was cut by 0 bases, the J end by 1 base, with 4 bases between. As DNA, the CDR3 is TGTGCCTGGAGTGTAGATTCTGGGGCCAACGTCCTGACTTTC. Encoded protein: CAWSVDSGANVLTF.

DNA for the CDR3: TGTGCCAGCAGTGAATTCCGGGATGAGTTCACTGAAGCTTTCTTT. Residues: CASSEFRDEFTEAFF. V gene TRBV2 combines with J gene TRBJ1-1, with D unresolved. The germline gives CDR1 SNHLY, CDR2 FYNNEI. The ends were cut back, 2 bases at V and 4 bases at J, with 14 bases in the middle. CDR3 length: 15 residues.

The J gene is TRBJ2-2, the V gene TRBV28; unclear D gene. The CDR3 has 13 residues. Germline values: CDR1 MDHEN, CDR2 SYDVKM. Trimming took 6 bases from V and 1 from J, leaving 6 bases between them. The CDR3 loop is CASSQMNTGELFF. Written as DNA, the CDR3 is TGTGCCAGCAGCCAGATGAACACCGGGGAGCTGTTTTTT. Combining the CDR3 with reference TRBV28 and TRBJ2-2 gives the whole variable domain DVKVTQSSRYLVKRTGEKVFLECVQDMDHENMFWYRQDPGLGLRLIYFSYDVKMKEKGDIPEGYSVSREKKERFSLILESASTNQTSMYLCASSQMNTGELFFGEGSRLTVL.

The chain uses TRBV11-2 and TRBJ1-2; D uncertain. Germline CDR1 is SGHAT and CDR2 is FQNNGV. V shed 1 base and J shed 5 bases, with 20 bases lying between them. The CDR3 is 17 residues long. In DNA, the CDR3 is TGTGCCAGCAGCTTAGGGCGACATTTTGGGCTACGTTATGGCTACACCTTC. It yields the protein CASSLGRHFGLRYGYTF.

The chain joins TRBV6-5 to TRBJ2-3, with 7 bases identical to TRBD2. The germline gives CDR1 MNHEY, CDR2 SVGAGI. This CDR3 is built from 16 residues. V trimming: 2 bases; J trimming: 0 bases; junction bases outside the gene matches: 5. CDR3 residues: CASSYRGRASTDTQYF. In DNA form, the CDR3 reads TGTGCCAGCAGTTACCGAGGGAGGGCCAGCACAGATACGCAGTATTTT.

This chain connects TRBV28 to TRBJ2-1; tentative D call: TRBD1 (6 bases). CDR1 is MDHEN and CDR2 is SYDVKM in the germline V gene. The CDR3 is made up of 13 amino acids. V was pared by 6 bases and J by 5 bases, with 11 bases between. CDR3 loop: CASRVHRDNEQFF. In DNA form, the CDR3 reads TGTGCCAGCAGGGTCCACAGGGACAATGAGCAGTTCTTC. Combining the CDR3 with reference TRBV28 and TRBJ2-1 gives the whole variable domain DVKVTQSSRYLVKRTGEKVFLECVQDMDHENMFWYRQDPGLGLRLIYFSYDVKMKEKGDIPEGYSVSREKKERFSLILESASTNQTSMYLCASRVHRDNEQFFGPGTRLTVL.

The gene calls are TRBV2 and TRBJ2-7; D not resolved. Trimming stripped 4 bases from V and 1 base from J, with 14 bases between. The CDR3 is 15 residues long. Germline V gives CDR1 SNHLY, CDR2 FYNNEI. The CDR3 nucleotides are TGTGCCAGCAGTGGACGTCGGAATTTATCCTACGAGCAGTACTTC. The encoded protein is CASSGRRNLSYEQYF.

This sequence joins TRBV19 and TRBJ2-3; tentatively, D is TRBD1 (6 bases). The germline CDR1 and CDR2 sequences are LNHDA and SQIVND (reference sequence). The CDR3 length is 16 residues. With 4 bases removed from V and 0 bases from J, the gap between germline ends came to 14 bases. CDR3 sequence: CASSTLQGGSTDTQYF. The CDR3 coding sequence is TGTGCCAGTAGTACCCTACAGGGCGGTAGCACAGATACGCAGTATTTT.

This chain joins TRBV9 and TRBJ2-7, with D perhaps given as TRBD1 or TRBD2 (5 bases each). In germline, CDR1 is SGDLS, CDR2 YYNGEE. Trimming removed 1 base from V and 2 bases from J, with 13 bases in between. This CDR3 contains 15 residues. The CDR3 DNA reads as TGTGCCAGCAGCGTATTGGGGGAAATGGCCTACGAGCAGTACTTC. Protein product: CASSVLGEMAYEQYF.

V usage is TRBV28 and J usage is TRBJ1-1, with D perhaps TRBD1 (5 bases). Germline V gives CDR1 MDHEN, CDR2 SYDVKM. This CDR3 region has 16 residues. V gave up 1 base and J gave up 1 base, with 13 bases separating them. The CDR3 DNA reads as TGTGCCAGCAGTTTATCGGAAGGGACCTCGAACACTGAAGCTTTCTTT. Residues: CASSLSEGTSNTEAFF.

This rearrangement joins TRBV5-1 to TRBJ2-7, with 10 bases fitting TRBD2. CDR1 is SGHRS and CDR2 is YFSETQ in the germline V gene. The CDR3 sequence is 14 residues long. V dropped 8 bases and J dropped 3; count of bases not matched to a gene: 8. The CDR3 DNA sequence: TGCGCCAGTACCCCGGGACTAGCGTTCTACGAGCAGTACTTC. Translation gives CASTPGLAFYEQYF.